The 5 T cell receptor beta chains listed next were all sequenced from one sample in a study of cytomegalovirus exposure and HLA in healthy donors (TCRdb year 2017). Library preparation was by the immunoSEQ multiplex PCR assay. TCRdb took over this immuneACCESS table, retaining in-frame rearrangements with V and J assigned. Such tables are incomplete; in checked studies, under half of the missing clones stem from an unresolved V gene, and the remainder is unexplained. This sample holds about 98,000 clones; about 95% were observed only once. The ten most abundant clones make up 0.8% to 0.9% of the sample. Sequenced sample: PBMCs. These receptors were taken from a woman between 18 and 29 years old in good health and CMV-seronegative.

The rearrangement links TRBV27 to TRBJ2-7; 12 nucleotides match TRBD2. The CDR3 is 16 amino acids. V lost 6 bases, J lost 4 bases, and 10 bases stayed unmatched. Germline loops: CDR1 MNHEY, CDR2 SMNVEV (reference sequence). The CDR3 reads CASSPPGLAGLYEQYF. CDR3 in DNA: TGTGCCAGCAGCCCGCCTGGACTAGCGGGATTGTACGAGCAGTACTTC.

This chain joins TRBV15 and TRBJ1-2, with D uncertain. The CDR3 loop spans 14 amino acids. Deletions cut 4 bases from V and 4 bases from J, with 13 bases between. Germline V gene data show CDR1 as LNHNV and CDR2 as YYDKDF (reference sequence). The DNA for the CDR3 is TGTGCCACCAGCACGGGAGAGGTCGGCTATGGCTACACCTTC. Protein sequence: CATSTGEVGYGYTF.

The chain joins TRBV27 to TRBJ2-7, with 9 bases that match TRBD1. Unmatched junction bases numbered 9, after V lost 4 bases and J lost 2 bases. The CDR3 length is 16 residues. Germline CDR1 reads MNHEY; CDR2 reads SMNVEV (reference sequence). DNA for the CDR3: TGTGCCAGCAGTTCCCGACCGGGACAGGGCCCCTACGAGCAGTACTTC. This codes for CASSSRPGQGPYEQYF.

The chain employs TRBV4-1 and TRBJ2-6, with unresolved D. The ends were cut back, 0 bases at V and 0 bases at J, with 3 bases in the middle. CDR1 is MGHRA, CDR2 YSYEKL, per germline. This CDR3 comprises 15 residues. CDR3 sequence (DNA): TGCGCCAGCAGCCAAGACAGCTCTGGGGCCAACGTCCTGACTTTC. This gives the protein CASSQDSSGANVLTF.

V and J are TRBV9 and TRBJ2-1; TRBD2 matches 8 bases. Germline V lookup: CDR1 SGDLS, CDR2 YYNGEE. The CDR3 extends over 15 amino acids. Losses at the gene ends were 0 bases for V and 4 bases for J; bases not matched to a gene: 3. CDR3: CASSVDQRGYNEQFF. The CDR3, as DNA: TGTGCCAGCAGCGTAGATCAGCGGGGGTACAATGAGCAGTTCTTC.